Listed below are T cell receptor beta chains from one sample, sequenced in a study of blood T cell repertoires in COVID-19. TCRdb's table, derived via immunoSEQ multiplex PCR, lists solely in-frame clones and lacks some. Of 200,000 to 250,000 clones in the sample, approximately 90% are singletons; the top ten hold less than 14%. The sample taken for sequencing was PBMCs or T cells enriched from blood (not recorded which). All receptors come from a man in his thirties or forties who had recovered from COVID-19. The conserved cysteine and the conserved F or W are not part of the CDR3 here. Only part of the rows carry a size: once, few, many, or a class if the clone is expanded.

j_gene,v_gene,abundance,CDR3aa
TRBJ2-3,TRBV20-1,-,SASSSSHTQY
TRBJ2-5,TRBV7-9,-,ASSYPGQGREQETQY
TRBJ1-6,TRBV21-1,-,ASSPRGGSPVNSPLH
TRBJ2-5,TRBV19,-,ASSKGLAGLTPQY
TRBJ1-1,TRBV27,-,ASSSQTTRMMNTEAF
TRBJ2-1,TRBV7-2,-,ASSPLSEQF
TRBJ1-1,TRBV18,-,ASSTGTGGNTEAF
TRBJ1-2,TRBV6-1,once,ASSEMTGGDGYT
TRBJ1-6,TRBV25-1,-,ASSVVGGNSPLH
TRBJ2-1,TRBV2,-,ATQREGGANNEQF
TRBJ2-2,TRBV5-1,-,ASSFRLAGDGTGELF
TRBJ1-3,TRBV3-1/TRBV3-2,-,ASSLKGNTIY
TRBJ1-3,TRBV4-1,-,ASSQVGAGSFSGNTIY
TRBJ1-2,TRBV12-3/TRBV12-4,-,ASSMGQVYGYT
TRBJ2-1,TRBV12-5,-,ASGLAPGKQF
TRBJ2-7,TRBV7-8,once,ASSLGQASSYEQY
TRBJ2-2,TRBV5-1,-,ASSLRPSWAELF
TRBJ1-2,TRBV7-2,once,ASGTRVAGDYGYT
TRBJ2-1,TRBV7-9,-,ASSSIFGEAAHPNEQF
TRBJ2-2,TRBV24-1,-,ATRGLAGVSGELF
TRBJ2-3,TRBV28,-,ASSFYPPLPGNFDTQY
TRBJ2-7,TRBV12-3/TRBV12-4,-,ASSRTVYEQY
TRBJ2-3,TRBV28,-,ASDDTGEFTDTQY
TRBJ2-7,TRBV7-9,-,ASSLPGGDRIYEQY
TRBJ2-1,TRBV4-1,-,ASSQDRSAWEQF
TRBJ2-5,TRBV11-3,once,ASSTTGETQY
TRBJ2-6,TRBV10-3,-,AISGHSGAGANVLT
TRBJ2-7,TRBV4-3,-,ASSQGFGLTYEQY
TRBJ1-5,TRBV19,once,ATTQGRGAQPQH
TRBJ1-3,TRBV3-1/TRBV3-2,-,ASSHLRRYGNTIY
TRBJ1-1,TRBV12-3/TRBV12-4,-,ASSRGPEAF
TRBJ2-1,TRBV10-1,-,ASSDYKGLAGSEQF
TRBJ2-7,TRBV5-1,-,ASSVGLGSYEQY
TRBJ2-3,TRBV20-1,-,SASTGQTRTDTQY
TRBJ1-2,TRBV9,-,ASSVARGGYT